This TCR beta chain was captured in a study of blood T cell dynamics during melanoma immunotherapy. DNA loading was fixed at roughly 0.35 ug for all bulk PBMC samples. Profiling relied on immunoSEQ multiplex PCR, and the TCRdb table lists in-frame clones only, not all of them. The top ten hold around 6% of the sample, which has about 14,000 clones, about nine tenths seen once. Of note for this clone: Its antigen is still unknown.

As to time point: pre-treatment baseline. At 12 weeks after first infusion, RECIST 1.1 defined response for most patients. Patients with prior systemic cancer treatment, concomitant immunosuppressants, or other active malignancies were excluded. Study observations and caveats: Unlike progressors, later disease-control patients had W3 repertoires gaining clonality or diversity.

The sample here was blood, taken from a patient treated with checkpoint blockade. This clonotype was sampled from a human donor with melanoma.

CDR3 sequence reads: CASSGFEVPANEKLFF. Written as DNA, the CDR3 is TGTGCCAGCAGTGGCTTTGAGGTCCCTGCTAATGAAAAACTGTTTTTT. The rearrangement uses TRBV6-1 and TRBJ1-4; D remains unclear. The CDR3 consists of 16 residues. Trimming removed 4 bases from V and 3 bases from J, with 15 bases in between. Germline values: CDR1 MNHNS, CDR2 SASEGT.